These 9 T cell receptor beta chains originate from one sample sequenced in a study of CD8+ T cells in alopecia areata. The sequencing template was cDNA reverse transcribed from extracted RNA. Some clones are missing from TCRdb's copy, which holds only in-frame ones; the method was immunoSEQ multiplex PCR. The table includes under 200,000 clones, around 71% detected once. Sample treatment: oral pan-JAK inhibitor, 5-10 mg twice daily. Here the sequenced sample was CD4+ T cells sorted from blood, taken at week 4, from a patient treated with tofacitinib. These receptors were obtained from a human donor with alopecia areata.

This clone came up once. The gene calls are TRBV2 and TRBJ2-7, with D hard to call. V lost 8 bases, J lost 4 bases, and 12 bases lay in between. This CDR3 comprises 12 residues. Germline CDR1 SNHLY, CDR2 FYNNEI. This chain's CDR3 is CASQTRGYEQYF. As DNA, the CDR3 is TGTGCCAGCCAAACTCGCGGATACGAGCAGTACTTC.

This clone was observed a handful of times. The chain employs TRBV29-1 and TRBJ1-1; D is perhaps TRBD1 (6 bases). Germline values: CDR1 SQVTM, CDR2 ANQGSEA. With 7 bases removed from V and 4 bases from J, the gap between germline ends came to 13 bases. The CDR3 has 12 amino acids. CDR3 in DNA: TGCAGCGGGTCGACAGGTGGCACTGAAGCTTTCTTT. Its protein product is CSGSTGGTEAFF.

The chain uses TRBV14 and TRBJ2-5; no clear D gene. This CDR3 is 13 amino acids long. In germline, CDR1 is SGHDN, CDR2 FVKESK. The V end lost 4 bases, the J end lost 7 bases, and 13 bases lay between the germline ends. The CDR3 protein is CASSRTRPATQYF. The CDR3 DNA reads TGTGCCAGCAGCCGTACCCGACCAGCGACCCAGTACTTC.

The chain couples TRBV4-3 to TRBJ2-5, with 10 bases identical to TRBD2. This CDR3 is 14 amino acids long. Germline V lookup: CDR1 LGHNA, CDR2 YSLEER. The V segment lost 4 bases and the J segment 5 bases; nucleotides outside the gene matches: 4. The CDR3 loop reads CASSRGLAEETQYF. CDR3 DNA sequence: TGCGCCAGCAGCCGCGGACTAGCGGAGGAGACCCAGTACTTC.

The rearrangement uses TRBV30 and TRBJ2-7, with a tentative D call TRBD2 (5 bases). V was cut by 4 bases and J by 1 base, with 8 bases left in between. CDR1 GTSNPN and CDR2 SVGIG come from the germline V gene (reference sequence). The length of the CDR3 is 12 residues. The CDR3 DNA is TGTGCCTGGATGAGGGCGTCCTACGAGCAGTACTTC. This gives the protein CAWMRASYEQYF.

The chain has TRBV7-9 and TRBJ2-5, with D maybe TRBD1 (6 bases). The ends were cut back, 5 bases at V and 11 bases at J, with 21 bases in the middle. Germline V gene data show CDR1 as SEHNR and CDR2 as FQNEAQ (reference sequence). The CDR3 contains 14 residues. The CDR3, as DNA: TGTGCCAGCAGCGCAGACAGGCCCGCAATTTTACAGTACTTC. Translated: CASSADRPAILQYF.

The chain links TRBV9 to TRBJ2-3, with 8 nucleotides matching TRBD2. Germline loops: CDR1 SGDLS, CDR2 YYNGEE. The CDR3 covers 16 residues. V dropped 4 bases and J dropped 2; count of bases not matched to a gene: 9. CDR3 residues: CASSSKRGRSTDTQYF. As DNA, the CDR3 is TGTGCCAGCAGCTCCAAGCGGGGGAGATCCACAGATACGCAGTATTTT.

The gene calls are TRBV4-1 and TRBJ2-3; D perhaps matches TRBD2 (7 bases). With 0 bases removed from V and 3 bases from J, the gap between germline ends came to 13 bases. The length of the CDR3 is 16 residues. CDR1 MGHRA and CDR2 YSYEKL come from the germline V gene. CDR3 nucleotide sequence: TGCGCCAGCAGCCAAGATGGCAGGGGAGGGACAGATACGCAGTATTTT. Translating gives CASSQDGRGGTDTQYF.

The rearrangement links TRBV9 to TRBJ1-2; D is perhaps TRBD1 (6 bases). Germline CDR1 and CDR2: SGDLS and YYNGEE. Trimming took off 0 bases at V and 4 bases at J, with 10 bases between the two ends. The CDR3 totals 14 residues. The CDR3 nucleotides are TGTGCCAGCAGCGTAGACCAGGGGACCTATGGCTACACCTTC. Translating it yields CASSVDQGTYGYTF. The full variable domain, with the rest looked up from reference TRBV9 and TRBJ1-2, is DSGVTQTPKHLITATGQRVTLRCSPRSGDLSVYWYQQSLDQGLQFLIQYYNGEERAKGNILERFSAQQFPDLHSELNLSSLELGDSALYFCASSVDQGTYGYTFGSGTRLTVV.